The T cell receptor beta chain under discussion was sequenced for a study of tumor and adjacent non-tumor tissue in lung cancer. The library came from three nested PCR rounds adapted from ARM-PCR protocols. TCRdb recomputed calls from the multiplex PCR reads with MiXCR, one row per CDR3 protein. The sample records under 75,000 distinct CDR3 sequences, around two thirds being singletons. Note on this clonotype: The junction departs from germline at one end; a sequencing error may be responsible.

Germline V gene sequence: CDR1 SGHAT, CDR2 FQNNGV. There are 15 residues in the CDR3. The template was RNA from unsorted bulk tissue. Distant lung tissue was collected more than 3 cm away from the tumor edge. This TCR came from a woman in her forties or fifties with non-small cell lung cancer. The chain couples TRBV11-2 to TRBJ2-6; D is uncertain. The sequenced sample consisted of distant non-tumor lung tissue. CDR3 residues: CAISRINSGANVLTF. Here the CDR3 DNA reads TGTGCCATCAGCCGTATCAACTCTGGGGCCAACGTCCTGACTTTC. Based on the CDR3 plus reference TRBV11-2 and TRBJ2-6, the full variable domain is EAGVAQSPRYKIIEKRQSVAFWCNPISGHATLYWYQQILGQGPKLLIQFQNNGVVDDSQLPKDRFSAERLKGVDSTLKIQPAKLEDSAVYLCAISRINSGANVLTFGAGSRLTVL.